Listed below are T cell receptor beta chains from one sample, sequenced in a study of T cell responses to AZD1222 COVID-19 vaccine. The method was immunoSEQ multiplex PCR; TCRdb's version includes in-frame clones alone and lacks a portion of them. The data show some 120,000 clones, approximately 90% seen once. The material sequenced was peripheral blood, taken 28 days after the second dose of the MenACWY control vaccine. The receptors come from an adult who received the MenACWY meningococcal vaccine as a control. Each CDR3 is given with its conserved first and last residue. Where a row states a size, it is once, few, many or the class of an expanded clone; other rows omit it.

j_call: TRBJ2-1
clone_size: .
v_call: TRBV4-2
cdr3_aa: CASSLRAGDSYNEQFF

j_call: TRBJ2-2
clone_size: .
v_call: TRBV6-2/TRBV6-3
cdr3_aa: CASSYSTVNTGELFF

j_call: TRBJ2-3
clone_size: .
v_call: TRBV5-6
cdr3_aa: CASGSPGTDTQYF

j_call: TRBJ2-3
clone_size: .
v_call: TRBV7-2
cdr3_aa: CASSLGVGGTQYF

j_call: TRBJ1-2
clone_size: .
v_call: TRBV9
cdr3_aa: CASSLRGGPYGYTF

j_call: TRBJ1-1
clone_size: .
v_call: TRBV3-1/TRBV3-2
cdr3_aa: CASSQDVTGANTEAFF

j_call: TRBJ2-5
clone_size: .
v_call: TRBV23-1
cdr3_aa: CASSQFLRRGETQYF

j_call: TRBJ1-6
clone_size: .
v_call: TRBV7-9
cdr3_aa: CASSLVNINSPLHF

j_call: TRBJ1-1
clone_size: .
v_call: TRBV27
cdr3_aa: CASSTAGWSVLKNTEAFF

j_call: TRBJ2-1
clone_size: .
v_call: TRBV5-5
cdr3_aa: CASSLLWGNEQFF

j_call: TRBJ1-1
clone_size: .
v_call: TRBV4-1
cdr3_aa: CASSPYRKTGANTEAFF

j_call: TRBJ2-3
clone_size: .
v_call: TRBV5-4
cdr3_aa: CASSVWMGGGTDTQYF

j_call: TRBJ2-2
clone_size: .
v_call: TRBV5-4
cdr3_aa: CASSDGWGRGNGELFF

j_call: TRBJ2-5
clone_size: few
v_call: TRBV28
cdr3_aa: CASSLGTGEWETQYF

j_call: TRBJ2-1
clone_size: .
v_call: TRBV28
cdr3_aa: CASSRTGTNTLNYNEQFF

j_call: TRBJ2-1
clone_size: .
v_call: TRBV27
cdr3_aa: CASSLLLGAGEQFF

j_call: TRBJ2-3
clone_size: few
v_call: TRBV5-6
cdr3_aa: CASSRVTGSLTDTQYF

j_call: TRBJ2-7
clone_size: few
v_call: TRBV30
cdr3_aa: CAWRLAGVYEQYF

j_call: TRBJ1-2
clone_size: .
v_call: TRBV28
cdr3_aa: CASSPGTFAGYTF

j_call: TRBJ2-7
clone_size: .
v_call: TRBV28
cdr3_aa: CASSLSLAGAQFEQYF

j_call: TRBJ2-5
clone_size: once
v_call: TRBV4-2
cdr3_aa: CASSPTRTSGGQIQETQYF

j_call: TRBJ2-5
clone_size: .
v_call: TRBV11-2
cdr3_aa: CASSPNNQAETQYF

j_call: TRBJ2-7
clone_size: .
v_call: TRBV28
cdr3_aa: CASSLEVQIYEQYF

j_call: TRBJ2-4
clone_size: .
v_call: TRBV19
cdr3_aa: CASSIPRRQGASIQYF

j_call: TRBJ2-2
clone_size: .
v_call: TRBV7-3
cdr3_aa: CASSSQGSLNTGELFF

j_call: TRBJ1-1
clone_size: once
v_call: TRBV5-1
cdr3_aa: CASTHGGGNTEAFF

j_call: TRBJ2-7
clone_size: .
v_call: TRBV24-1
cdr3_aa: CATSDSSYEQYF

j_call: TRBJ1-2
clone_size: .
v_call: TRBV27
cdr3_aa: CASSFTGGHNGYGYTF

j_call: TRBJ2-1
clone_size: .
v_call: TRBV2
cdr3_aa: CASSGGEPPVEQFF

j_call: TRBJ1-1
clone_size: .
v_call: TRBV7-6
cdr3_aa: CASSLGQMWNTEAFF

j_call: TRBJ1-1
clone_size: .
v_call: TRBV2
cdr3_aa: CASSERGPGDTEAFF

j_call: TRBJ2-5
clone_size: .
v_call: TRBV14
cdr3_aa: CASSRGFRRQETQYF

j_call: TRBJ2-2
clone_size: .
v_call: TRBV18
cdr3_aa: CASSPRTNTGELFF

j_call: TRBJ2-2
clone_size: .
v_call: TRBV7-2
cdr3_aa: CASRPQGASTGELFF

j_call: TRBJ2-5
clone_size: .
v_call: TRBV7-9
cdr3_aa: CASSFGSGQETQYF

j_call: TRBJ1-2
clone_size: .
v_call: TRBV21-1
cdr3_aa: CASSKPSRDRIACYGYTF

j_call: TRBJ2-3
clone_size: .
v_call: TRBV2
cdr3_aa: CASNGGRGDTQYF

j_call: TRBJ2-7
clone_size: .
v_call: TRBV18
cdr3_aa: CASSLERGDYEQYF

j_call: TRBJ2-3
clone_size: .
v_call: TRBV7-3
cdr3_aa: CASSLRAGAGTDTQYF

j_call: TRBJ2-7
clone_size: .
v_call: TRBV4-1
cdr3_aa: CASSQPIAGGAYEQYF